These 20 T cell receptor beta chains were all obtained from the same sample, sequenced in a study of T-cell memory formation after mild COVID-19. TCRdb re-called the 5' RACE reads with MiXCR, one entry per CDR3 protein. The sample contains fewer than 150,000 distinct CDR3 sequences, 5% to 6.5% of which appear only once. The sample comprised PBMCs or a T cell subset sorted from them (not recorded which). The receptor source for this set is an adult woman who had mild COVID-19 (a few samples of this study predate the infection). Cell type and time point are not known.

In DNA, the CDR3 is TGTGCCAGCAGCCCACCGGGGAAGGCTAGTAATTCACCCCTCCACTTT. This gives the protein CASSPPGKASNSPLHF. V usage is TRBV3-1 and J usage is TRBJ1-6; no clear D. Germline V gives CDR1 LGHDT, CDR2 YNNKEL (reference sequence). The CDR3 has 16 amino acids. Trimming took 4 bases from V and 6 from J, leaving 16 bases between them. Combining the CDR3 with reference TRBV3-1 and TRBJ1-6 gives the whole variable domain DTAVSQTPKYLVTQMGNDKSIKCEQNLGHDTMYWYKQDSKKFLKIMFSYNNKELIINETVPNRFSPKSPDKAHLNLHINSLELGDSAVYFCASSPPGKASNSPLHFGNGTRLTVT.

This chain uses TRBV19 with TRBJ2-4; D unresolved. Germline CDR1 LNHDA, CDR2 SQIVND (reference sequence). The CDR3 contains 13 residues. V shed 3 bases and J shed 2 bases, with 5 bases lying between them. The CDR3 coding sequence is TGTGCCAGTAGTATGGGAACCAAAAACATTCAGTACTTC. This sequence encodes CASSMGTKNIQYF.

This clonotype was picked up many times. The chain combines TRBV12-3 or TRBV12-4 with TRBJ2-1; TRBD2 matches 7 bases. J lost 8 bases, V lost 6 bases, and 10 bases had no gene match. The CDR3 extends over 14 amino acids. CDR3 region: CASRISGNVDEQFF. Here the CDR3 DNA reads TGTGCCAGCAGAATAAGCGGGAACGTCGATGAGCAGTTCTTC.

The CDR3 sequence: CASSDTGAPNEKLFF. CDR3 DNA: TGCGCCAGCAGTGATACCGGGGCCCCTAATGAAAAACTGTTTTTT. The V gene is TRBV5-1, the J gene TRBJ1-4; possible D gene TRBD1, 5 bases. Deletions cut 5 bases from V and 3 bases from J, with 14 bases between. This CDR3 region has 15 residues. Germline CDR1 and CDR2: SGHRS and YFSETQ.

CDR3 nucleotide sequence: TGTGCCAGCAGTTCTACCGGGACAGGGGTCTACGAGCAGTACTTC. The encoded protein is CASSSTGTGVYEQYF. This chain uses TRBV12-3 or TRBV12-4 with TRBJ2-7; 10 nucleotides align to TRBD1. CDR3 length: 15 residues. V trimming: 4 bases; J trimming: 3 bases; junction bases outside the gene matches: 6.

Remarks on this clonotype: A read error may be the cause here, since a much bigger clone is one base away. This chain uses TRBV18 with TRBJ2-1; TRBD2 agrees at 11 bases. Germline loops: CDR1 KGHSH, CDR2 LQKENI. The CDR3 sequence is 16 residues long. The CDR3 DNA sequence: TGTGCCAGATCACCACTCACTAGCGGGAGCTACAATGAGCAGTTCTTC. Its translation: CARSPLTSGSYNEQFF.

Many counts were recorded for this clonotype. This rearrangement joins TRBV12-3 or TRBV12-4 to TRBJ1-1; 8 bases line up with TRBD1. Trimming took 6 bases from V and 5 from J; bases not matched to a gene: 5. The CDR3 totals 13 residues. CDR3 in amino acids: CASRAQGATEAFF. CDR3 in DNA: TGTGCCAGCAGAGCTCAGGGGGCTACTGAAGCTTTCTTT.

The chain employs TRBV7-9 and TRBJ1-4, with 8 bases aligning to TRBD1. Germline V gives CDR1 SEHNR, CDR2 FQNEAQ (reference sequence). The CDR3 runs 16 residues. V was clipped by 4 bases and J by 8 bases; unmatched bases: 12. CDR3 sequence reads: CASSSKSTGDGEKLFF. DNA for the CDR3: TGTGCCAGCAGCTCCAAATCGACAGGGGACGGAGAAAAACTGTTTTTT.

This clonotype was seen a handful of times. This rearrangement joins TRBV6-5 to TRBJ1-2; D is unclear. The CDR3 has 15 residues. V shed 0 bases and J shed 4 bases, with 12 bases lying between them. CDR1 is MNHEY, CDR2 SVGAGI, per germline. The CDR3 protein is CASSYSPEGSYGYTF. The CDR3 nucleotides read TGTGCCAGCAGTTACTCCCCCGAAGGGAGCTATGGCTACACCTTC.

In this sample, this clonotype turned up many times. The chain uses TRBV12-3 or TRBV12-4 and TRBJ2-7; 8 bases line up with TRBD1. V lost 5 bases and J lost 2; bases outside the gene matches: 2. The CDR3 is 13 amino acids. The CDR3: CASSRQGTYEQYF. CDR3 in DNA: TGTGCCAGCAGTCGACAGGGGACCTACGAGCAGTACTTC.

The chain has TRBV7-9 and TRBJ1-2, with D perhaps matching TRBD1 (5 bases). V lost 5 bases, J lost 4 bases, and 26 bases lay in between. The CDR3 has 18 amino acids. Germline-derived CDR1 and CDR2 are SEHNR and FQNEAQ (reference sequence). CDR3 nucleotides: TGTGCCAGCAGCCCCAACCCGGACAAAATTCATTCCTCCTATGGCTACACCTTC. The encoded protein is CASSPNPDKIHSSYGYTF.

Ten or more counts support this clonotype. The CDR3 sequence: CATSDSPPQGAEQFF. The CDR3 DNA follows: TGTGCCACCAGTGATTCGCCCCCACAGGGGGCCGAGCAGTTCTTC. The chain couples TRBV24-1 to TRBJ2-1; TRBD1 agrees at 9 bases. J was trimmed by 10 bases and V by 2 bases; bases with no gene match: 8. The CDR3 length is 15 residues. Germline lookup yields CDR1 KGHDR and CDR2 SFDVKD.

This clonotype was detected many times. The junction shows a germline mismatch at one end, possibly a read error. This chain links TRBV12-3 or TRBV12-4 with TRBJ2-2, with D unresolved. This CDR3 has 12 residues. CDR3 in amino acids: CASSLDTGELFF. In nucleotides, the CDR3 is TGTGCCAGCAGCTTAGACACCGGGGAGCTGTTTTTT.

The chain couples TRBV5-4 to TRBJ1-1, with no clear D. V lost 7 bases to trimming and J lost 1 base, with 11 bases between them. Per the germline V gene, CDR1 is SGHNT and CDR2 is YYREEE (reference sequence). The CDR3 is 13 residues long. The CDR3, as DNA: TGTGCCAGCCACGGGCAGCCGAACACTGAAGCTTTCTTT. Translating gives CASHGQPNTEAFF. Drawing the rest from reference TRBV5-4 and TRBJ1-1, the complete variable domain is ETGVTQSPTHLIKTRGQQVTLRCSSQSGHNTVSWYQQALGQGPQFIFQYYREEENGRGNFPPRFSGLQFPNYSSELNVNALELDDSALYLCASHGQPNTEAFFGQGTRLTVV.

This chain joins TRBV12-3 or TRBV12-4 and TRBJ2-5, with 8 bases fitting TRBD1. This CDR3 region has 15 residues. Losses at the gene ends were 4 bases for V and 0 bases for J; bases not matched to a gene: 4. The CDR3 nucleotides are TGTGCCAGCAGTTCCGGGACAGGATACCAAGAGACCCAGTACTTC. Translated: CASSSGTGYQETQYF.

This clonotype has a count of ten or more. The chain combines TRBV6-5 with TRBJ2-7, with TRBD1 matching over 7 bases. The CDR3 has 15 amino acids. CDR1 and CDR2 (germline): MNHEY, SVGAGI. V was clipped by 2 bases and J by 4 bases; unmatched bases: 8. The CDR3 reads CASSYDAGGLYEQYF. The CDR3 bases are TGTGCCAGCAGTTACGATGCAGGGGGTTTATACGAGCAGTACTTC.

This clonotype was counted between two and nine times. CDR3 amino acids: CSIGETLGEKLFF. The CDR3 nucleotides are TGCAGCATAGGGGAGACTCTTGGTGAAAAACTGTTTTTT. The V gene is TRBV29-1, the J gene TRBJ1-4; a possible D gene is TRBD1 (5 bases). This CDR3 spans 13 amino acids. Trimming removed 8 bases from V and 7 bases from J, with 17 bases in between. CDR1 SQVTM and CDR2 ANQGSEA come from the germline V gene. Complete variable domain (other parts from reference TRBV29-1 and TRBJ1-4): SAVISQKPSRDICQRGTSLTIQCQVDSQVTMMFWYRQQPGQSLTLIATANQGSEATYESGFVIDKFPISRPNLTFSTLTVSNMSPEDSSIYLCSIGETLGEKLFFGSGTQLSVL.

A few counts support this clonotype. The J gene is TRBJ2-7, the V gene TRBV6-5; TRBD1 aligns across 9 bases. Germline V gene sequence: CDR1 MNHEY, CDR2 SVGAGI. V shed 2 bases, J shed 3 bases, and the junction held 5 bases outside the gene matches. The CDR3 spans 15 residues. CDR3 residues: CASSYSPGQGYEQYF. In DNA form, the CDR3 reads TGTGCCAGCAGTTACAGCCCGGGACAGGGCTACGAGCAGTACTTC.

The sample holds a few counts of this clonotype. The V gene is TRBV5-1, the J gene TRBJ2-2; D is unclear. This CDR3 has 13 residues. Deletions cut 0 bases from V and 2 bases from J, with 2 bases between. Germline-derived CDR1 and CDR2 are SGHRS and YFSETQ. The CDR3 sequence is CASSLDNTGELFF. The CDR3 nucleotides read TGCGCCAGCAGCTTGGATAACACCGGGGAGCTGTTTTTT.

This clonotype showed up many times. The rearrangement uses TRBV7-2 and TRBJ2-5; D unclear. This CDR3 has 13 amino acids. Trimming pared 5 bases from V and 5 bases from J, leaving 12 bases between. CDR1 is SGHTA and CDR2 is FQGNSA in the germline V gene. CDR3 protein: CASSNFYSETQYF. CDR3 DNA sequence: TGTGCCAGCAGCAACTTTTATTCGGAGACCCAGTACTTC.